This TCR beta chain emerged from a study of T cell repertoires in cytomegalovirus infection. Turning to the study itself: It can be stated that public TCR beta signatures indicated CMV infection as well as a matching HLA type. Study conclusions and caveats: In two of eight donors, the top clonotype was HLA-C-restricted CMV-specific.

Using its own MiXCR run on the reads, TCRdb lists one record per CDR3 protein. Among 150,000 to 200,000 distinct CDR3 sequences listed, 13% to 15% were seen once. Germline values: CDR1 SQVTM, CDR2 ANQGSEA. The CDR3 runs to 15 residues. After removal of 6 bases from V and 0 bases from J, the junction contained 7 bases not matched to a gene. Points on this clonotype: What it binds is unknown.

V is TRBV29-1 and J is TRBJ1-5, with 8 bases fitting TRBD1. Sequenced sample: PBMCs. This clonotype originated in a human donor in good health (CMV status not recorded). Some clones in this sample may be carry-over from other donors' samples. CDR3 DNA sequence: TGCAGCGTAACTATTACAGGGGGTAGCAATCAGCCCCAGCATTTT. Its protein product is CSVTITGGSNQPQHF.